Below are 5 T cell receptor beta chains sequenced from a single sample in a study of blood T cell repertoires in COVID-19 (dated by TCRdb to 2018 to 2020). Library construction relied on the immunoSEQ multiplex PCR assay. Not all clones reach the TCRdb copy of this immuneACCESS table, which keeps in-frame sequences only. Checked studies attribute under half of the gap to unresolved V genes and leave the rest unexplained. The sample table contains about 160,000 clones; only one count was recorded for more than 80% of them. The ten largest clones represent over 10% of the sample. Sequencing was performed on peripheral blood. These receptors were taken from a man younger than 30 with COVID-19, enrolled during active disease.

The chain is built from TRBV7-2 and TRBJ1-2, with 8 bases aligning to TRBD1. Germline assignment: CDR1 SGHTA and CDR2 FQGNSA. CDR3 length equals 17 residues. V dropped 5 bases and J dropped 4; count of bases not matched to a gene: 15. The CDR3 region has the DNA TGTGCCAGCAGCCCCGGGACAGGATCGGGTTCGCTCTATGGCTACACCTTC. Translating gives CASSPGTGSGSLYGYTF. Full variable domain (rest looked up from reference TRBV7-2 and TRBJ1-2): GAGVSQSPSNKVTEKGKDVELRCDPISGHTALYWYRQSLGQGLEFLIYFQGNSAPDKSGLPSDRFSAERTGGSVSTLTIQRTQQEDSAVYLCASSPGTGSGSLYGYTFGSGTRLTVV.

This sequence joins TRBV7-6 and TRBJ2-3; TRBD2 matches at 10 bases. J gave up 0 bases and V 5 bases, and 8 bases lay outside the gene matches. Germline-derived CDR1 and CDR2 are SGHVS and FNYEAQ. The CDR3 has 17 amino acids. The chain's CDR3 is CASSRKSAGGSTDTQYF. DNA of the CDR3: TGTGCCAGCAGCCGGAAATCAGCGGGAGGGAGCACAGATACGCAGTATTTT. The whole variable domain, remainder taken from reference TRBV7-6 and TRBJ2-3, is GAGVSQSPRYKVTKRGQDVALRCDPISGHVSLYWYRQALGQGPEFLTYFNYEAQQDKSGLPNDRFSAERPEGSISTLTIQRTEQRDSAMYRCASSRKSAGGSTDTQYFGPGTRLTVL.

The V gene is TRBV28, the J gene TRBJ2-2, with D possibly TRBD2 on 5 matching bases. The germline gives CDR1 MDHEN, CDR2 SYDVKM. This CDR3 comprises 14 residues. Deletions cut 6 bases from V and 7 bases from J, with 15 bases between. Written as DNA, the CDR3 is TGTGCCAGCAGGATAACGAGGGTCGGCGGGGAGCTGTTTTTT. It codes for CASRITRVGGELFF.

This clone was detected only once. The chain joins TRBV9 to TRBJ2-3; 10 nucleotides align to TRBD2. Per germline, CDR1 SGDLS and CDR2 YYNGEE. Losses at the gene ends were 3 bases for V and 1 base for J; bases not matched to a gene: 5. This CDR3 comprises 16 residues. The CDR3, as DNA: TGTGCCAGCAGCGCATTCACTAGCGGGGGCACAGATACGCAGTATTTT. Amino acid sequence: CASSAFTSGGTDTQYF.

In this sample, this clone turned up once. This sequence joins TRBV5-8 and TRBJ2-7; no definite D call. V lost 1 base, J lost 0 bases, and 11 bases lay in between. The germline V gene encodes CDR1 SGHTS and CDR2 YDEGEE. The CDR3 runs to 15 residues. The chain's CDR3 is CASSLSQVYSYEQYF. Here the CDR3 DNA reads TGTGCCAGCAGCTTGAGCCAGGTTTACTCCTACGAGCAGTACTTC. The whole variable domain, filled in from reference TRBV5-8 and TRBJ2-7, reads EAGVTQSPTHLIKTRGQQATLRCSPISGHTSVYWYQQALGLGLQFLLWYDEGEERNRGNFPPRFSGRQFPNYSSELNVNALELEDSALYLCASSLSQVYSYEQYFGPGTRLTVT.